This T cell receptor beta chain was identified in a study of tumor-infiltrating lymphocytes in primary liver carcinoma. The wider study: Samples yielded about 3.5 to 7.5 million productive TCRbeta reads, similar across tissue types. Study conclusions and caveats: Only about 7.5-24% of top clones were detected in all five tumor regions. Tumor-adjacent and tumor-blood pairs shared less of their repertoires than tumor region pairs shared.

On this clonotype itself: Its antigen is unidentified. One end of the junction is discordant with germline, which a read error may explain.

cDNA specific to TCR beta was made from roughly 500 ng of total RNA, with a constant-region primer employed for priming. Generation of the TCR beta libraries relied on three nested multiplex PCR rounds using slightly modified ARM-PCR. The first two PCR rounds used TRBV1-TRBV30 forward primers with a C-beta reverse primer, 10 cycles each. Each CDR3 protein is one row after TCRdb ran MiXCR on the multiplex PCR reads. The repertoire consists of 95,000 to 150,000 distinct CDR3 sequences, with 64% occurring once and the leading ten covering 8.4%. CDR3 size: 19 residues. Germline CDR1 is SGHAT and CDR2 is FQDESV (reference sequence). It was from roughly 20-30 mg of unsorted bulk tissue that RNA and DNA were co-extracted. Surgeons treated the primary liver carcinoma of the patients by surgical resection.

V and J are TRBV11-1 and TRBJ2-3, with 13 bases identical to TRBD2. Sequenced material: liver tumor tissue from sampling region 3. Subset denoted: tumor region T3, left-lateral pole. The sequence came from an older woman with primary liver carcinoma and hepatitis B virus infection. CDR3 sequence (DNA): TGTGCCAGCGGCTTGTTGGAGAGGACTAGCGGGAGATGGGGGTATATGCAGTATTTT. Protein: CASGLLERTSGRWGYMQYF.